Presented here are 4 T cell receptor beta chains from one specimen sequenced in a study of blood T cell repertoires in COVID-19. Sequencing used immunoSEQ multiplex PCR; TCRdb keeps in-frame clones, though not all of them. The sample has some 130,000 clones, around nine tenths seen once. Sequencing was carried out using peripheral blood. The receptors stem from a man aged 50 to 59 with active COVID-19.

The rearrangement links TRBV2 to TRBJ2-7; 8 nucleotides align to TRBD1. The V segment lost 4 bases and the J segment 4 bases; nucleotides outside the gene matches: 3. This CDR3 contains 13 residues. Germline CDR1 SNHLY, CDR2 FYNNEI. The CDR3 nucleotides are TGTGCCAGCAGTGGGACAGGGAGTTACGAGCAGTACTTC. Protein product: CASSGTGSYEQYF.

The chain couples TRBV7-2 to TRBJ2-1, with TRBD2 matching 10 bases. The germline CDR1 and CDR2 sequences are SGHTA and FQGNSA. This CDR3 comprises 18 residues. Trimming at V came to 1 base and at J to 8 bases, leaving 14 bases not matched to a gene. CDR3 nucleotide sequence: TGTGCCAGCAGCTTAGTGGGTCCTAGCGGGGGCCTAAGGGATGAGCAGTTCTTC. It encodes CASSLVGPSGGLRDEQFF.

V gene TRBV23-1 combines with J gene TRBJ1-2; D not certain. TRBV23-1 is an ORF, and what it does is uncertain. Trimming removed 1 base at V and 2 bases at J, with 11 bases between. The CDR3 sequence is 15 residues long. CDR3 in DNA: TGCGCCAGCAGTCAATTCACCACGGGGAACTATGGCTACACCTTC. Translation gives CASSQFTTGNYGYTF.

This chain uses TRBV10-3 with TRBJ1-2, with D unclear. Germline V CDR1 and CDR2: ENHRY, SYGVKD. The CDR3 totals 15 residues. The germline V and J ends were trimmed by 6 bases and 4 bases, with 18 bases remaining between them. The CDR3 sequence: CAISSGGTGSYGYTF. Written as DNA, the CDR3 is TGTGCCATCAGCTCGGGTGGCACCGGTAGCTATGGCTACACCTTC.